These T cell receptor beta chains were read from a single sample in a study of radiotherapy plus CTLA-4 blockade in lung cancer. Some clones are missing from TCRdb's copy, which holds only in-frame ones; the method was immunoSEQ multiplex PCR. The data hold 80,000 or so clones, with over 70% observed a single time. This sample comprised peripheral blood, obtained from a patient treated with radiotherapy plus ipilimumab. The receptors come from a human donor with non-small cell lung cancer who had a partial response to radiotherapy plus ipilimumab. Some clones in this sample may be carry-over from other donors' samples. The CDR3 runs from the conserved cysteine through the conserved F or W. Each record gives: clone size, V gene, J gene, D gene, CDR3 DNA, CDR3 protein. D genes are given only for firm matches. Part of the rows lack a size; the others show once, few, many or a class for expanded clones.

clone size: NA; V gene: TRBV30; J gene: TRBJ2-2; D gene: TRBD2; CDR3 DNA: TGTGCCTGGAGACCTAATAGGGGACTAGCGGTGACCGGGGAGCTGTTTTTT; CDR3 protein: CAWRPNRGLAVTGELFF
clone size: NA; V gene: TRBV7-9; J gene: TRBJ2-7; D gene: NA; CDR3 DNA: TGTGCCAGCAGCTTAGGTACTAACGAGCAGTACTTC; CDR3 protein: CASSLGTNEQYF
clone size: few; V gene: TRBV19; J gene: TRBJ1-2; D gene: TRBD1; CDR3 DNA: TGTGCCAGTAGTCGAGACAGGGAGAGCTATGGCTACACCTTC; CDR3 protein: CASSRDRESYGYTF
clone size: NA; V gene: TRBV11-3; J gene: TRBJ2-1; D gene: NA; CDR3 DNA: TGTGCCAGCAGCTTAGCCGGGAGCTCCTACAATGAGCAGTTCTTC; CDR3 protein: CASSLAGSSYNEQFF
clone size: NA; V gene: TRBV30; J gene: TRBJ2-1; D gene: TRBD2; CDR3 DNA: TGTGCCTGGACCTGGACTAGCGGCAATGAGCAGTTCTTC; CDR3 protein: CAWTWTSGNEQFF
clone size: few; V gene: TRBV2; J gene: TRBJ2-1; D gene: TRBD2; CDR3 DNA: TGTGCCAGCAGCGAGAGGATGCCTCGGGGGGGGATCGGTGAGCAGTTCTTC; CDR3 protein: CASSERMPRGGIGEQFF
clone size: NA; V gene: TRBV20-1; J gene: TRBJ1-2; D gene: TRBD1; CDR3 DNA: TGCAGGACAGGGTTGGGCTATGGCTACACCTTC; CDR3 protein: CRTGLGYGYTF
clone size: few; V gene: TRBV6-5; J gene: TRBJ1-1; D gene: NA; CDR3 DNA: TGTGCCAGCAGTTACCGGACATCGAACACTGAAGCTTTCTTT; CDR3 protein: CASSYRTSNTEAFF
clone size: NA; V gene: TRBV5-4; J gene: TRBJ1-1; D gene: NA; CDR3 DNA: TGTGCCAGCAGCCCCCCTGGGCTCATGAACACTGAAGCTTTCTTT; CDR3 protein: CASSPPGLMNTEAFF
clone size: NA; V gene: TRBV7-9; J gene: TRBJ1-4; D gene: TRBD1; CDR3 DNA: TGTGCCAGCAGCCCGGACAGGGTTGAAAAACTGTTTTTT; CDR3 protein: CASSPDRVEKLFF
clone size: NA; V gene: TRBV7-3; J gene: TRBJ2-3; D gene: NA; CDR3 DNA: TGTGCCAGCAGCTTAACAACTACCAAAAGCACAGATACGCAGTATTTT; CDR3 protein: CASSLTTTKSTDTQYF
clone size: NA; V gene: TRBV27; J gene: TRBJ2-2; D gene: NA; CDR3 DNA: TGTGCCAGCGCCTGGAGAGGGATCACCGGGGAGCTGTTTTTT; CDR3 protein: CASAWRGITGELFF
clone size: NA; V gene: TRBV18; J gene: TRBJ2-5; D gene: TRBD2; CDR3 DNA: TGTGCCAGCTCACCACAGAGGCTAGCGGAGGGCGGGGAGACCCAGTACTTC; CDR3 protein: CASSPQRLAEGGETQYF
clone size: NA; V gene: TRBV19; J gene: TRBJ2-2; D gene: TRBD2; CDR3 DNA: TGTGCCAGTACCACGAGGCGGGGGATTTCGAACACCGGGGAGCTGTTTTTT; CDR3 protein: CASTTRRGISNTGELFF
clone size: NA; V gene: TRBV5-6; J gene: TRBJ2-2; D gene: TRBD2; CDR3 DNA: TGTGCCAGCAGCTTGCCGGGGGGAATCACCGGGGAGCTGTTTTTT; CDR3 protein: CASSLPGGITGELFF
clone size: NA; V gene: TRBV6-1; J gene: TRBJ1-3; D gene: NA; CDR3 DNA: TGTGCCAGCAGTGAAGCTGATATTGCCCACTTCTACTCTGGAAACACCATATATTTT; CDR3 protein: CASSEADIAHFYSGNTIYF
clone size: NA; V gene: TRBV20-1; J gene: TRBJ2-1; D gene: NA; CDR3 DNA: TGCAGTGCCCCACTCCGCAATGAGCAGTTCTTC; CDR3 protein: CSAPLRNEQFF
clone size: NA; V gene: TRBV6-6; J gene: TRBJ2-7; D gene: TRBD1; CDR3 DNA: TGTGCCAGCATAGACCGACAGGGGATTGGCGAGCAGTACTTC; CDR3 protein: CASIDRQGIGEQYF
clone size: NA; V gene: TRBV11-2; J gene: TRBJ2-1; D gene: TRBD2; CDR3 DNA: TGTGCCAGCAGCTATCTTCTAGCGGGGGTTACCTACAATGAGCAGTTCTTC; CDR3 protein: CASSYLLAGVTYNEQFF
clone size: NA; V gene: TRBV28; J gene: TRBJ2-1; D gene: NA; CDR3 DNA: TGTGCCAGCAGAACCAAGCTGGGCCAGGGGATACGGGAGCAGTTCTTC; CDR3 protein: CASRTKLGQGIREQFF
clone size: once; V gene: TRBV7-2; J gene: TRBJ2-2; D gene: NA; CDR3 DNA: TGTGCCAGCAGCCCGGTACTGGGGGGGCCCGGGGAGCTGTTTTTT; CDR3 protein: CASSPVLGGPGELFF
clone size: few; V gene: TRBV19; J gene: TRBJ1-2; D gene: NA; CDR3 DNA: TGTGCCAGTAGTGCTGCGCGGTTCTATGGCTACACCTTC; CDR3 protein: CASSAARFYGYTF
clone size: NA; V gene: TRBV4-1; J gene: TRBJ1-4; D gene: NA; CDR3 DNA: TGCGCCAGCAGCCTGCGGGCTTCCAATGAAAAACTGTTTTTT; CDR3 protein: CASSLRASNEKLFF
clone size: few; V gene: TRBV9; J gene: TRBJ2-7; D gene: TRBD1; CDR3 DNA: TGTGCCAGCAGCGTAGCTGTGACAGGGCCCGAGCAGTACTTC; CDR3 protein: CASSVAVTGPEQYF
clone size: few; V gene: TRBV27; J gene: TRBJ2-7; D gene: TRBD2; CDR3 DNA: TGTGCCAGCAGTTTAGGGACTAGCGGGATTGAGCAGTACTTC; CDR3 protein: CASSLGTSGIEQYF
clone size: NA; V gene: TRBV7-9; J gene: TRBJ2-6; D gene: TRBD1; CDR3 DNA: TGTGCCAGCAGCTTATGGGGGACAGGGGGCGGGAGAGGGGCCAACGTCCTGACTTTC; CDR3 protein: CASSLWGTGGGRGANVLTF
clone size: NA; V gene: TRBV23-1; J gene: TRBJ2-2; D gene: NA; CDR3 DNA: TGCGCCAGCAGTCCCAATGACGGTGAGGCTAGGGGTTTTGATTTGAGGACCGGGGAGCTGTTTTTT; CDR3 protein: CASSPNDGEARGFDLRTGELFF
clone size: NA; V gene: TRBV5-1; J gene: TRBJ2-3; D gene: TRBD2; CDR3 DNA: TGCGCCAGCAGTCGCTGGACTAGCGGGAGGGCTTGGACAGATACGCAGTATTTT; CDR3 protein: CASSRWTSGRAWTDTQYF
clone size: few; V gene: TRBV14; J gene: TRBJ1-2; D gene: NA; CDR3 DNA: TGTGCCAGCAGCCAAGATGCCAGGGTATACGGCTACACCTTC; CDR3 protein: CASSQDARVYGYTF
clone size: NA; V gene: TRBV6-1; J gene: TRBJ2-7; D gene: NA; CDR3 DNA: TGTGCCAGCAGTGTTGGCCCCGCCTCCTACGAGCAGTACTTC; CDR3 protein: CASSVGPASYEQYF
clone size: NA; V gene: TRBV18; J gene: TRBJ2-2; D gene: NA; CDR3 DNA: TGTGCCAGCTCACCAGTGCGGGGGCCTACCGGGGAGCTGTTTTTT; CDR3 protein: CASSPVRGPTGELFF
clone size: NA; V gene: TRBV19; J gene: TRBJ2-6; D gene: TRBD1; CDR3 DNA: TGTGCCAGTAGTATCGGACAGGGGGCGTCGGGGGCCAACGTCCTGACTTTC; CDR3 protein: CASSIGQGASGANVLTF
clone size: NA; V gene: TRBV11-3; J gene: TRBJ2-4; D gene: NA; CDR3 DNA: TGTGCCAGCAGCTTAGATCGAGGGGGCAAAAACATTCAGTACTTC; CDR3 protein: CASSLDRGGKNIQYF
clone size: NA; V gene: TRBV7-8; J gene: TRBJ1-5; D gene: NA; CDR3 DNA: TGTGCCAGCAGCCTCCTCCTCGCGGATTATGGTCAGCCCCAGCATTTT; CDR3 protein: CASSLLLADYGQPQHF
clone size: NA; V gene: TRBV11-2; J gene: TRBJ1-6; D gene: TRBD1; CDR3 DNA: TGTGCCAGCAGCCCCAGGGGCGGACAGGGCTCGACCAATTCACCCCTCCACTTT; CDR3 protein: CASSPRGGQGSTNSPLHF
clone size: NA; V gene: TRBV4-1; J gene: TRBJ2-2; D gene: NA; CDR3 DNA: TGCGCCAGCAGCGGGCGGGCATACTTGCCCACCGGGGAGCTGTTTTTT; CDR3 protein: CASSGRAYLPTGELFF
clone size: NA; V gene: TRBV28; J gene: TRBJ2-1; D gene: NA; CDR3 DNA: TGTGCCAGCAGTTTACCCCTTGAACAGGGCTGGAATGAGCAGTTCTTC; CDR3 protein: CASSLPLEQGWNEQFF